A selection of T cell receptor beta chains follows, all from one sample in a study of neurological immune-mediated disorders. MiXCR, run by TCRdb on the 5' RACE reads, gives a single entry per CDR3 protein. The sample has 45,000 to 50,000 distinct CDR3 sequences; around 4.3% are singletons. Input material: PBMCs. The receptors come from a woman aged 60-75 years with multiple sclerosis. The CDR3 runs from the conserved cysteine through the conserved F or W. Fields, in order: CDR3 length, J gene, V gene, D gene, clone size, CDR3 protein, CDR3 DNA. A D gene is named only where the DNA matches it firmly. The listing skips clone size in some rows; elsewhere it reads once, few, many or a size class.

len: 14; j_gene: TRBJ2-7; v_gene: TRBV10-2; d_gene: .; abundance: few; CDR3aa: CASSGGGATYEQYF; CDR3nt: TGCGCCAGCAGTGGAGGGGGGGCAACCTACGAGCAGTACTTC
len: 16; j_gene: TRBJ2-1; v_gene: TRBV5-1; d_gene: .; abundance: many; CDR3aa: CASSYVNDGSYNEQFF; CDR3nt: TGCGCCAGCAGCTACGTTAACGACGGCTCCTACAATGAGCAGTTCTTC
len: 13; j_gene: TRBJ2-3; v_gene: TRBV7-7; d_gene: TRBD2; abundance: many; CDR3aa: CSGGLAGGPTQYF; CDR3nt: TGTTCGGGTGGACTAGCGGGAGGGCCTACGCAGTATTTT
len: 13; j_gene: TRBJ2-3; v_gene: TRBV4-3; d_gene: .; abundance: many; CDR3aa: CASSLWRADTQYF; CDR3nt: TGCGCCAGCAGTCTGTGGAGGGCAGATACGCAGTATTTT
len: 15; j_gene: TRBJ1-4; v_gene: TRBV18; d_gene: .; abundance: many; CDR3aa: CASSPTTGLNEKLFF; CDR3nt: TGTGCCAGCTCACCGACGACAGGCCTTAATGAAAAACTGTTTTTT
len: 15; j_gene: TRBJ1-5; v_gene: TRBV4-1; d_gene: .; abundance: few; CDR3aa: CASSQDLQGNQPQHF; CDR3nt: TGCGCCAGCAGCCAAGATTTACAGGGCAATCAGCCCCAGCATTTT
len: 14; j_gene: TRBJ2-2; v_gene: TRBV24-1; d_gene: .; abundance: few; CDR3aa: CATSDSGPAGELIF; CDR3nt: TGTGCCACCAGTGATTCAGGGCCGGCCGGGGAGCTGATTTTT
len: 12; j_gene: TRBJ2-3; v_gene: TRBV30; d_gene: .; abundance: many; CDR3aa: CAWSQRRTTQYF; CDR3nt: TGTGCCTGGAGCCAGCGGCGGACCACGCAGTATTTT
len: 15; j_gene: TRBJ2-5; v_gene: TRBV7-8; d_gene: TRBD2; abundance: many; CDR3aa: CASSHTGTSLETQYF; CDR3nt: TGTGCCAGCAGCCATACCGGGACTAGCCTGGAGACCCAGTACTTC
len: 13; j_gene: TRBJ2-4; v_gene: TRBV11-2; d_gene: TRBD1; abundance: few; CDR3aa: CASSLDRGDIQYF; CDR3nt: TGTGCCAGCAGCTTGGACAGGGGGGACATTCAGTACTTC
len: 14; j_gene: TRBJ2-5; v_gene: TRBV7-2; d_gene: TRBD1; abundance: many; CDR3aa: CASSLTTGEETQYF; CDR3nt: TGTGCCAGCAGCTTGACGACAGGGGAAGAGACCCAGTACTTC
len: 15; j_gene: TRBJ2-7; v_gene: TRBV5-6; d_gene: TRBD1; abundance: few; CDR3aa: CASSSRDRGTYEQYF; CDR3nt: TGTGCCAGCAGCTCCCGGGACAGGGGGACCTACGAGCAGTACTTC
len: 16; j_gene: TRBJ2-3; v_gene: TRBV4-2; d_gene: .; abundance: few; CDR3aa: CASSQGSGTSTDTQYF; CDR3nt: TGTGCCAGCAGCCAAGGTTCCGGGACCAGCACAGATACGCAGTATTTT
len: 15; j_gene: TRBJ2-1; v_gene: TRBV5-8; d_gene: TRBD2; abundance: many; CDR3aa: CASSLGLAGDNEQFF; CDR3nt: TGTGCCAGCAGCTTGGGGCTAGCGGGGGACAATGAGCAGTTCTTC
len: 13; j_gene: TRBJ1-1; v_gene: TRBV4-1; d_gene: .; abundance: many; CDR3aa: CASSHPTNTEAFF; CDR3nt: TGCGCCAGCAGCCACCCTACGAACACTGAAGCTTTCTTT
len: 14; j_gene: TRBJ2-5; v_gene: TRBV10-3; d_gene: .; abundance: many; CDR3aa: CAISESGPKETQYF; CDR3nt: TGTGCCATCAGTGAGTCGGGGCCAAAAGAGACCCAGTACTTC
len: 15; j_gene: TRBJ2-1; v_gene: TRBV5-1; d_gene: .; abundance: many; CDR3aa: CASSLSPDSTNEQFF; CDR3nt: TGCGCCAGCAGCCTAAGCCCGGACAGCACGAATGAGCAGTTCTTC
len: 16; j_gene: TRBJ1-2; v_gene: TRBV3-1; d_gene: .; abundance: .; CDR3aa: CASSQDPRVWKDGYTF; CDR3nt: TGTGCCAGCAGCCAAGATCCGCGGGTTTGGAAGGATGGCTACACCTTC
len: 16; j_gene: TRBJ1-5; v_gene: TRBV20-1; d_gene: .; abundance: medium-sized; CDR3aa: CSARDRSDYSNQPQHF; CDR3nt: TGCAGTGCTAGAGATCGTTCGGATTATAGCAATCAGCCCCAGCATTTT
len: 14; j_gene: TRBJ1-1; v_gene: TRBV4-1; d_gene: .; abundance: .; CDR3aa: CASSQDPLGTEAFF; CDR3nt: TGCGCCAGCAGCCAAGATCCGTTGGGGACTGAAGCTTTCTTT
len: 15; j_gene: TRBJ2-1; v_gene: TRBV5-1; d_gene: .; abundance: .; CDR3aa: CASSLGPGLFDEQFF; CDR3nt: TGCGCCAGCAGCTTGGGCCCTGGTCTTTTCGATGAGCAGTTCTTC
len: 14; j_gene: TRBJ2-3; v_gene: TRBV20-1; d_gene: .; abundance: many; CDR3aa: CSANYPGRPDTQYF; CDR3nt: TGCAGTGCTAACTACCCGGGAAGGCCAGATACGCAGTATTTT
len: 14; j_gene: TRBJ2-3; v_gene: TRBV10-3; d_gene: TRBD1; abundance: .; CDR3aa: CAIQTGVGTDTQYF; CDR3nt: TGTGCCATACAGACAGGGGTTGGTACAGATACGCAGTATTTT
len: 14; j_gene: TRBJ2-3; v_gene: TRBV20-1; d_gene: TRBD2; abundance: many; CDR3aa: CSAALAGGTDTQYF; CDR3nt: TGCAGTGCTGCACTAGCGGGAGGTACGGATACGCAGTATTTT
len: 12; j_gene: TRBJ1-1; v_gene: TRBV3-1; d_gene: .; abundance: many; CDR3aa: CASSGIGPEAFF; CDR3nt: TGTGCCAGCAGCGGGATAGGCCCTGAAGCTTTCTTT
len: 18; j_gene: TRBJ2-3; v_gene: TRBV4-1; d_gene: TRBD2; abundance: .; CDR3aa: CASSQDSLAGGLTDTQYF; CDR3nt: TGCGCCAGCAGCCAAGACTCGCTAGCGGGGGGGCTCACAGATACGCAGTATTTT
len: 13; j_gene: TRBJ2-4; v_gene: TRBV29-1; d_gene: TRBD1; abundance: many; CDR3aa: CSVPGQAGDIQYF; CDR3nt: TGCAGCGTTCCTGGACAGGCCGGGGACATTCAGTACTTC
len: 13; j_gene: TRBJ2-7; v_gene: TRBV7-8; d_gene: .; abundance: few; CDR3aa: CAGSLAPAYEQYF; CDR3nt: TGTGCCGGCAGCTTAGCGCCGGCCTACGAGCAGTACTTC
len: 17; j_gene: TRBJ2-3; v_gene: TRBV20-1; d_gene: TRBD1; abundance: few; CDR3aa: CSARAGGQATLTDTQYF; CDR3nt: TGCAGTGCTAGAGCTGGGGGACAGGCGACCCTCACAGATACGCAGTATTTT
len: 14; j_gene: TRBJ1-1; v_gene: TRBV5-1; d_gene: .; abundance: many; CDR3aa: CASSLGDGNTEAFF; CDR3nt: TGCGCCAGCAGCTTGGGGGACGGGAACACTGAAGCTTTCTTT
len: 17; j_gene: TRBJ2-5; v_gene: TRBV7-6; d_gene: .; abundance: many; CDR3aa: CASSSDAPSRWGETQYF; CDR3nt: TGTGCCAGCAGCTCTGACGCGCCTAGCAGATGGGGGGAGACCCAGTACTTC
len: 16; j_gene: TRBJ2-2; v_gene: TRBV28; d_gene: .; abundance: many; CDR3aa: CASSSGSRGRGGELFF; CDR3nt: TGTGCCAGCAGTTCGGGTTCCAGGGGACGGGGCGGGGAGCTGTTTTTT
len: 14; j_gene: TRBJ1-6; v_gene: TRBV4-3; d_gene: .; abundance: .; CDR3aa: CASSPGHRAGPLHF; CDR3nt: TGCGCCAGCTCGCCGGGACACAGGGCTGGACCCCTCCACTTT
len: 14; j_gene: TRBJ1-4; v_gene: TRBV7-2; d_gene: .; abundance: many; CDR3aa: CASSFDTTNEKLFF; CDR3nt: TGTGCCAGCAGCTTTGACACGACTAATGAAAAACTGTTTTTT
len: 14; j_gene: TRBJ2-4; v_gene: TRBV20-1; d_gene: .; abundance: many; CDR3aa: CSANGVGAKNIQYF; CDR3nt: TGCAGTGCTAACGGGGTGGGGGCCAAAAACATTCAGTACTTC
len: 15; j_gene: TRBJ2-2; v_gene: TRBV20-1; d_gene: TRBD2; abundance: many; CDR3aa: CSARGGRGDTGELFF; CDR3nt: TGCAGTGCTAGAGGCGGGCGGGGGGACACCGGGGAGCTGTTTTTT
len: 14; j_gene: TRBJ2-1; v_gene: TRBV20-1; d_gene: .; abundance: many; CDR3aa: CSAEGVGPYNEQFF; CDR3nt: TGCAGTGCTGAGGGGGTCGGACCCTACAATGAGCAGTTCTTC
len: 14; j_gene: TRBJ1-6; v_gene: TRBV27; d_gene: TRBD1; abundance: many; CDR3aa: CASSLNRGNSPLHF; CDR3nt: TGTGCCAGCAGTTTAAACAGGGGTAATTCACCCCTCCACTTT
len: 13; j_gene: TRBJ1-2; v_gene: TRBV27; d_gene: .; abundance: .; CDR3aa: CASSPHGEGGYTF; CDR3nt: TGTGCCAGCAGCCCCCATGGTGAAGGTGGCTACACCTTC
len: 15; j_gene: TRBJ1-1; v_gene: TRBV3-1; d_gene: .; abundance: few; CDR3aa: CASSPWTEMNTEAFF; CDR3nt: TGTGCCAGCAGCCCCTGGACAGAAATGAACACTGAAGCTTTCTTT
len: 11; j_gene: TRBJ2-1; v_gene: TRBV20-1; d_gene: .; abundance: many; CDR3aa: CSAREAVEQFF; CDR3nt: TGCAGTGCTAGGGAGGCGGTCGAGCAGTTCTTC
len: 12; j_gene: TRBJ1-2; v_gene: TRBV11-2; d_gene: .; abundance: few; CDR3aa: CASSARNYGYTF; CDR3nt: TGTGCCAGCAGCGCGAGAAACTATGGCTACACCTTC
len: 14; j_gene: TRBJ2-1; v_gene: TRBV20-1; d_gene: TRBD2; abundance: few; CDR3aa: CSAREAGIYNEQFF; CDR3nt: TGCAGTGCTAGAGAAGCGGGGATCTACAATGAGCAGTTCTTC
len: 15; j_gene: TRBJ2-1; v_gene: TRBV28; d_gene: .; abundance: many; CDR3aa: CASSSGAAIRYEQFF; CDR3nt: TGTGCCAGCAGTTCCGGAGCGGCGATCAGGTACGAGCAGTTCTTC
len: 16; j_gene: TRBJ1-1; v_gene: TRBV7-8; d_gene: TRBD1; abundance: many; CDR3aa: CASSLALGAGGTEAFF; CDR3nt: TGTGCCAGCAGCTTAGCCCTGGGGGCAGGGGGAACTGAAGCTTTCTTT
len: 12; j_gene: TRBJ2-2; v_gene: TRBV20-1; d_gene: TRBD1; abundance: many; CDR3aa: CSGQGETGELFF; CDR3nt: TGCAGTGGGCAGGGGGAGACCGGGGAGCTGTTTTTT
len: 14; j_gene: TRBJ2-1; v_gene: TRBV24-1; d_gene: .; abundance: many; CDR3aa: CATSESGQFDEQFF; CDR3nt: TGTGCCACCAGTGAGTCTGGACAGTTCGATGAGCAGTTCTTC
len: 14; j_gene: TRBJ1-5; v_gene: TRBV20-1; d_gene: .; abundance: many; CDR3aa: CSAPPGGSNQPQHF; CDR3nt: TGCAGTGCTCCCCCGGGAGGTAGCAATCAGCCCCAGCATTTT
len: 15; j_gene: TRBJ2-7; v_gene: TRBV5-5; d_gene: .; abundance: many; CDR3aa: CASSFSAGLAYEQYF; CDR3nt: TGTGCCAGCAGCTTTTCTGCAGGGCTAGCCTACGAGCAGTACTTC
len: 16; j_gene: TRBJ2-3; v_gene: TRBV20-1; d_gene: TRBD2; abundance: many; CDR3aa: CSAKDPRSGRTDTQYF; CDR3nt: TGCAGTGCTAAAGACCCCCGGAGCGGGAGGACAGATACGCAGTATTTT
len: 15; j_gene: TRBJ1-1; v_gene: TRBV5-1; d_gene: TRBD1; abundance: many; CDR3aa: CASSYDRGFVTEAFF; CDR3nt: TGCGCCAGCAGCTACGACAGGGGTTTTGTCACTGAAGCTTTCTTT
len: 16; j_gene: TRBJ2-2; v_gene: TRBV6-6; d_gene: TRBD1; abundance: few; CDR3aa: CASTRGTGANTGELFF; CDR3nt: TGTGCCAGCACTCGCGGGACAGGGGCGAACACCGGGGAGCTGTTTTTT
len: 13; j_gene: TRBJ2-1; v_gene: TRBV2; d_gene: .; abundance: .; CDR3aa: CASSDGPGDEQFF; CDR3nt: TGTGCCAGCAGTGACGGACCGGGCGATGAGCAGTTCTTC
len: 15; j_gene: TRBJ2-3; v_gene: TRBV20-1; d_gene: TRBD2; abundance: many; CDR3aa: CSASSSAGSRGTQYF; CDR3nt: TGCAGTGCTAGTTCCTCAGCGGGATCCCGGGGGACGCAGTATTTT
len: 13; j_gene: TRBJ2-5; v_gene: TRBV11-2; d_gene: .; abundance: many; CDR3aa: CASSPMGMETQYF; CDR3nt: TGTGCCAGCAGCCCGATGGGTATGGAGACCCAGTACTTC